This TCR beta chain was captured by sequencing in a study of multiple sclerosis patients with progressive multifocal leukoencephalopathy. The assay was run at survey level. Produced via immunoSEQ multiplex PCR; TCRdb's table is partial and in-frame only. The sample carries 31,000 or so clones, 87% recorded once. Sample time point: time of PML onset. T3 refers to blood collected at the onset of PML. Sequences were derived from PBMCs, sampled from a patient treated with natalizumab. This clonotype was obtained from a middle-aged woman with progressive multifocal leukoencephalopathy.

Here the CDR3 reads CATSRDSPQETQYF. The CDR3 DNA follows: TGTGCCACCAGCAGGGACTCCCCCCAAGAGACCCAGTACTTC. V is TRBV15 and J is TRBJ2-5; a weak D match, TRBD2 (5 bases). Germline assignment: CDR1 LNHNV and CDR2 YYDKDF (reference sequence). V was pared by 3 bases and J by 1 base, with 9 bases between. CDR3 length equals 14 residues.